The 32 T cell receptor beta chains given below trace back to one sample, sequenced in a study of OX40 agonist ivuxolimab in advanced cancers. Clones were read by immunoSEQ multiplex PCR, and TCRdb kept only the in-frame ones, dropping some. The sample contains 60,000 to 75,000 clones, about 87% of which appear only once. Sample: CD4+ or CD8+ T cells sorted from blood, taken in a trial of the OX40 agonist ivuxolimab. These receptors originate from an adult with an advanced solid tumor such as melanoma, head and neck, liver or kidney cancer.

The chain couples TRBV7-8 to TRBJ1-2; 7 bases align to TRBD1. V lost 3 bases, J lost 2 bases, and 12 bases stayed unmatched. Per germline, CDR1 SGHVS and CDR2 FQNEAQ. This CDR3 has 17 residues. CDR3 protein: CASSFGGQPRSNYGYTF. DNA of the CDR3: TGTGCCAGCAGCTTTGGGGGACAGCCTCGGTCAAACTATGGCTACACCTTC.

This chain uses TRBV11-2 with TRBJ1-1; D remains ambiguous. Trimming shortened V by 3 bases and J by 6 bases, and 14 bases separated the two germline ends. CDR3 size: 14 residues. Per the germline V gene, CDR1 is SGHAT and CDR2 is FQNNGV. CDR3 sequence reads: CASSFEGGGSEAFF. DNA for the CDR3: TGTGCCAGCAGCTTCGAGGGTGGCGGGTCTGAAGCTTTCTTT.

This clone is a singleton in its sample. This chain uses TRBV5-1 with TRBJ2-2, with TRBD2 as a possible D gene (5 bases). Germline CDR1 reads SGHRS; CDR2 reads YFSETQ. Trimming cost V 5 bases and J 3 bases, with 14 bases left between them. The CDR3 covers 15 residues. In DNA form, the CDR3 reads TGCGCCAGCAGACTAGACATAGGATACACCGGGGAGCTGTTTTTT. Translation gives CASRLDIGYTGELFF. Supplemented by reference TRBV5-1 and TRBJ2-2, the full variable domain reads KAGVTQTPRYLIKTRGQQVTLSCSPISGHRSVSWYQQTPGQGLQFLFEYFSETQRNKGNFPGRFSGRQFSNSRSEMNVSTLELGDSALYLCASRLDIGYTGELFFGEGSRLTVL.

The genes are TRBV6-5 and TRBJ2-7, with 11 bases matching TRBD1. V shed 7 bases and J 6 bases; nucleotides not matched to a gene: 5. The CDR3 is made up of 13 amino acids. Germline values: CDR1 MNHEY, CDR2 SVGAGI. In nucleotides, the CDR3 is TGTGCCAGCAAAGGACAGGGGGCAGGCGAGCAGTACTTC. It translates to CASKGQGAGEQYF.

The V gene is TRBV19, the J gene TRBJ2-1, with 9 positions matching TRBD2. Germline CDR1 and CDR2: LNHDA and SQIVND (reference sequence). This CDR3 is 15 amino acids long. V was clipped by 3 bases and J by 4 bases; unmatched bases: 4. CDR3 bases: TGTGCCAGTAGTATTGTAGCGGGAGCTTACAATGAGCAGTTCTTC. Translated, it gives CASSIVAGAYNEQFF.

This clone was found a few times. The J gene is TRBJ1-6, the V gene TRBV14, with unresolved D. The CDR3 is 15 residues long. The V end lost 6 bases, the J end lost 0 bases, and 9 bases lay between the germline ends. Germline-derived CDR1 and CDR2 are SGHDN and FVKESK. This CDR3 reads CASSPLGSYNSPLHF. In nucleotides, the CDR3 is TGTGCCAGCAGTCCATTGGGCTCCTATAATTCACCCCTCCACTTT.

The CDR3 DNA follows: TGTGCCAGCAGTGCCGTTCACTACGAGCAGTACTTC. Translating it yields CASSAVHYEQYF. The chain recombines TRBV6-1 with TRBJ2-7; D remains ambiguous. Deletions cut 4 bases from V and 3 bases from J, with 7 bases between. CDR1 is MNHNS, CDR2 SASEGT, per germline. The CDR3 totals 12 residues.

This clone appeared a single time. The V call is TRBV5-4, the J call TRBJ1-6, with D uncertain. This CDR3 has 14 amino acids. V dropped 2 bases and J dropped 9 bases, with 12 bases sitting between them. Germline loops: CDR1 SGHNT, CDR2 YYREEE (reference sequence). CDR3 coding DNA: TGTGCCAGCAGCTTTAGCGGGCTGGGTTCACCCCTCCACTTT. Protein sequence: CASSFSGLGSPLHF. Using reference TRBV5-4 and TRBJ1-6 for the parts outside the CDR3, the full variable domain is ETGVTQSPTHLIKTRGQQVTLRCSSQSGHNTVSWYQQALGQGPQFIFQYYREEENGRGNFPPRFSGLQFPNYSSELNVNALELDDSALYLCASSFSGLGSPLHFGNGTRLTVT.

J is TRBJ1-2 and V is TRBV4-1; 11 nucleotides align to TRBD1. With V trimmed by 0 bases and J by 7 bases, 7 bases remained unmatched. Germline V lookup: CDR1 MGHRA, CDR2 YSYEKL. The CDR3 length is 16 residues. The CDR3 region has the DNA TGCGCCAGCAGCCAAGATTTAGGACAGGGGGCTGGTGGCTACACCTTC. It is translated as CASSQDLGQGAGGYTF.

The CDR3 nucleotides are TGCGCCAGCAGCGCAGGATTATCTCTTTCTTCTAGCAACGTCCTGACTTTC. Amino acid sequence: CASSAGLSLSSSNVLTF. The rearrangement joins TRBV5-1 to TRBJ2-6; D call uncertain. Germline CDR1 reads SGHRS; CDR2 reads YFSETQ. V lost 4 bases and J lost 9, with 23 bases in between. This CDR3 region has 17 residues.

Worth noting for this clone: The junction departs from the called germline gene at one end, perhaps through a read error. The CDR3 DNA sequence: TGCGCCGGCAGCCCGGAGGTAGGAGGAGCCTACGAGCAGTACTTC. Protein product: CAGSPEVGGAYEQYF. V usage is TRBV5-1 and J usage is TRBJ2-7; the D gene is possibly TRBD2 (5 bases). Germline V gene data show CDR1 as SGHRS and CDR2 as YFSETQ. There are 15 residues in the CDR3.

CDR3 DNA sequence: TGTGCCAGCAGCGTCTCAGTTAGCGAGACCCAGTACTTC. This encodes CASSVSVSETQYF. This chain joins TRBV9 and TRBJ2-5; D is unclear. CDR1 is SGDLS and CDR2 is YYNGEE in the germline V gene. This CDR3 has 13 amino acids. Trimming pared 2 bases from V and 5 bases from J, leaving 10 bases between.

The chain employs TRBV18 and TRBJ1-3; D not certain. Trimming cost V 0 bases and J 0 bases, with 9 bases left between them. This CDR3 is built from 16 residues. Per germline, CDR1 KGHSH and CDR2 LQKENI. This CDR3 is CASSPPVTGSGNTIYF. The CDR3 coding sequence is TGTGCCAGCTCACCACCGGTGACGGGCTCTGGAAACACCATATATTTT.

This sequence joins TRBV27 and TRBJ1-1, with D maybe TRBD1 (6 bases). The CDR3 is 15 amino acids. The germline V and J ends were trimmed by 0 bases and 5 bases, with 13 bases remaining between them. Germline V gene lookup returns CDR1 MNHEY and CDR2 SMNVEV (reference sequence). CDR3 loop: CASSLSPGEGTEAFF. CDR3 nucleotides: TGTGCCAGCAGTTTATCTCCAGGGGAGGGAACTGAAGCTTTCTTT.

This chain uses TRBV5-6 with TRBJ2-1; possible D gene TRBD2, 6 bases. Germline lookup yields CDR1 SGHDT and CDR2 YYEEEE. V was trimmed by 1 base and J by 3 bases, leaving 11 bases between them. The CDR3 runs 15 residues. Here the CDR3 DNA reads TGTGCCAGCAGCTTGTTTAGCGGCTACTACAATGAGCAGTTCTTC. This codes for CASSLFSGYYNEQFF.

The chain is built from TRBV6-5 and TRBJ2-1, with TRBD2 identical over 8 bases. Germline CDR1 MNHEY, CDR2 SVGAGI. CDR3 length: 16 residues. V shed 4 bases, J shed 4 bases, and the junction held 9 bases outside the gene matches. The CDR3 loop reads CASSFRAGALYNEQFF. The CDR3 DNA follows: TGTGCCAGCAGTTTCCGAGCGGGGGCCTTATACAATGAGCAGTTCTTC.

This chain connects TRBV7-3 to TRBJ1-2; D is uncertain. CDR3 length equals 12 residues. Germline CDR1 and CDR2: SGHTA and FQGTGA. Trimming took 2 bases from V and 8 from J, leaving 9 bases between them. CDR3 in amino acids: CASSLDGYGYTF. DNA of the CDR3: TGTGCCAGCAGCTTAGACGGTTACGGCTACACCTTC.

The gene calls are TRBV5-6 and TRBJ2-7; maybe TRBD2 (5 bases). Germline-derived CDR1 and CDR2 are SGHDT and YYEEEE. The CDR3 is 11 amino acids. Trimming cost V 3 bases and J 9 bases, with 10 bases left between them. This CDR3 is CASSSTGRQYF. The CDR3 coding sequence is TGTGCCAGCAGCTCGACGGGGAGGCAGTACTTC.

This chain joins TRBV5-1 and TRBJ2-7; D gene uncertain. The V gene's germline CDR1 is SGHRS and CDR2 YFSETQ. The CDR3 sequence is 16 residues long. Trimming left V 0 bases short and J 0 bases short, with 13 bases between. The CDR3 DNA reads as TGCGCCAGCAGCTTGGAACGGACCAGAAGCTCCTACGAGCAGTACTTC. Amino acid sequence: CASSLERTRSSYEQYF.

The chain recombines TRBV28 with TRBJ2-7; tentatively, D is TRBD1 (5 bases). The CDR3 sequence is 14 residues long. Trimming shortened V by 3 bases and J by 6 bases, and 15 bases separated the two germline ends. Germline V gene data show CDR1 as MDHEN and CDR2 as SYDVKM. The CDR3 DNA is TGTGCCAGCAGTTTCGGACATATTAGTAGCGAGCAGTACTTC. Its protein product is CASSFGHISSEQYF.

The rearrangement joins TRBV27 to TRBJ2-5; possibly TRBD1 for D (5 bases). CDR1 and CDR2 from the germline V gene are MNHEY and SMNVEV (reference sequence). Trimming took off 0 bases at V and 9 bases at J, with 11 bases between the two ends. CDR3 length: 13 amino acids. The CDR3 here is CASSLSVLGAQYF. The CDR3 bases are TGTGCCAGCAGTTTATCGGTCCTAGGGGCCCAGTACTTC.

The chain carries TRBV7-2 and TRBJ2-7; D not certain. Trimming shortened V by 3 bases and J by 4 bases, and 16 bases separated the two germline ends. Per germline, CDR1 SGHTA and CDR2 FQGNSA. This CDR3 comprises 15 residues. The CDR3: CASSFYVPGPYEQYF. DNA of the CDR3: TGTGCCAGCAGCTTTTATGTACCGGGCCCTTACGAGCAGTACTTC.

This chain uses TRBV5-4 with TRBJ1-2; no clear D gene. The V gene lost 1 base and the J gene lost 4 bases, with 8 bases spanning the gap. The CDR3 consists of 13 residues. CDR1 and CDR2 (germline): SGHNT, YYREEE (reference sequence). CDR3 loop: CASSLQGSYGYTF. The CDR3 DNA reads TGTGCCAGCAGCTTGCAAGGGTCCTATGGCTACACCTTC. Complete variable domain (other parts from reference TRBV5-4 and TRBJ1-2): ETGVTQSPTHLIKTRGQQVTLRCSSQSGHNTVSWYQQALGQGPQFIFQYYREEENGRGNFPPRFSGLQFPNYSSELNVNALELDDSALYLCASSLQGSYGYTFGSGTRLTVV.

V usage is TRBV5-4 and J usage is TRBJ2-7; D is perhaps TRBD1 or TRBD2 (5 bases each). V was pared by 2 bases and J by 2 bases, with 29 bases between. The CDR3 runs 20 residues. The germline V gene has CDR1 SGHNT and CDR2 YYREEE (reference sequence). The CDR3 protein is CASSFLGVVPAGKNAYEQYF. As DNA, the CDR3 is TGTGCCAGCAGCTTCCTGGGGGTTGTTCCGGCAGGGAAGAACGCCTACGAGCAGTACTTC.

This clone was seen more than once but under ten times. This chain connects TRBV6-5 to TRBJ1-1; D might be TRBD1 (6 bases). The V end lost 7 bases, the J end lost 9 bases, and 24 bases lay between the germline ends. In germline, CDR1 is MNHEY, CDR2 SVGAGI. The length of the CDR3 is 15 residues. The CDR3 reads CASTSYLRGRIKAFF. The DNA for the CDR3 is TGTGCCAGCACCTCATACCTTAGGGGGAGAATTAAAGCTTTCTTT.

V gene TRBV7-3 combines with J gene TRBJ2-5, with 8 bases that match TRBD1. V lost 5 bases to trimming and J lost 4 bases; unmatched junction nucleotides: 3. The CDR3 is 13 amino acids. The V gene's germline CDR1 is SGHTA and CDR2 FQGTGA. The chain's CDR3 is CASSPGTGETQYF. In DNA, the CDR3 is TGTGCCAGCAGCCCGGGGACAGGAGAGACCCAGTACTTC.

The chain uses TRBV18 and TRBJ1-2; a weak D match, TRBD1 (5 bases). The germline V gene has CDR1 KGHSH and CDR2 LQKENI. V gave up 3 bases and J gave up 8 bases, with 16 bases separating them. CDR3 length: 14 amino acids. CDR3 sequence (DNA): TGTGCCAGCTCACCCCGGCGTGGGGGAGAAGGCTACACCTTC. As protein: CASSPRRGGEGYTF.

The chain recombines TRBV6-1 with TRBJ2-1; tentatively, D is TRBD1 (5 bases). CDR1 and CDR2 from the germline V gene are MNHNS and SASEGT. The length of the CDR3 is 17 residues. The germline V and J ends were trimmed by 2 bases and 4 bases, with 18 bases remaining between them. The CDR3 protein is CASSEYKGHLSYNEQFF. The DNA of the CDR3 is TGTGCCAGCAGTGAATACAAAGGACATCTCTCTTACAATGAGCAGTTCTTC.

The chain links TRBV5-1 to TRBJ2-3; the D call may be TRBD1 or TRBD2 (5 bases each). This CDR3 is built from 12 residues. Trimming pared 3 bases from V and 6 bases from J, leaving 8 bases between. Germline values: CDR1 SGHRS, CDR2 YFSETQ. The CDR3 loop is CASSSGTDTQYF. DNA for the CDR3: TGCGCCAGCAGCTCCGGGACCGATACGCAGTATTTT.

The chain is built from TRBV2 and TRBJ1-2; weak D call: TRBD1 (5 bases). Germline lookup yields CDR1 SNHLY and CDR2 FYNNEI. There are 13 residues in the CDR3. V was cut by 11 bases and J by 6 bases, with 19 bases left in between. CDR3 DNA: TGTGCCGGAAGGGCGGGGGGGTACGATGGCTACACCTTC. Translated: CAGRAGGYDGYTF.

The chain uses TRBV27 and TRBJ2-7; tentatively, D is TRBD1 or TRBD2 (5 bases each). Germline V gene lookup returns CDR1 MNHEY and CDR2 SMNVEV (reference sequence). Trimming took off 5 bases at V and 3 bases at J, with 14 bases between the two ends. The CDR3 is 14 amino acids. CDR3 sequence: CASSPSGRLYEQYF. The CDR3 DNA reads as TGTGCCAGCAGTCCTTCGGGACGGCTCTACGAGCAGTACTTC.

V gene TRBV18 combines with J gene TRBJ1-2; maybe TRBD1 (6 bases). Germline V gene data show CDR1 as KGHSH and CDR2 as LQKENI. This CDR3 contains 15 residues. Trimming cost V 6 bases and J 2 bases, with 16 bases left between them. The CDR3 reads CASSSFRDINYGYTF. For the CDR3, the DNA is TGTGCCAGCTCCTCTTTCCGGGACATAAACTATGGCTACACCTTC.